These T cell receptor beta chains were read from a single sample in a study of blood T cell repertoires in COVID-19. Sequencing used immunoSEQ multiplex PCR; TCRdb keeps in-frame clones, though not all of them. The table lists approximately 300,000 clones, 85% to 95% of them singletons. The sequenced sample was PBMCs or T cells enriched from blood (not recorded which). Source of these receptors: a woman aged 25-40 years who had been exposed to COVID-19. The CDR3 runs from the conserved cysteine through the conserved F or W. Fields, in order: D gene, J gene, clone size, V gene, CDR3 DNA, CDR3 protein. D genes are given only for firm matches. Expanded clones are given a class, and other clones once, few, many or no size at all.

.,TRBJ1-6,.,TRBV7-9,TGTGCCAGCAGCTTAGGAGCCGGGTCAGGGAACTCACCCCTCCACTTT,CASSLGAGSGNSPLHF
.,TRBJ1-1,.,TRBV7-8,TGTGCCAGCAGCTTTATGGACACGGGCACTGAAGCTTTCTTT,CASSFMDTGTEAFF
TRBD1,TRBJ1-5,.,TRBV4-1,TGCGCCAGCAGCCAAGGAGGACAGGGTAGCAATCAGCCCCAGCATTTT,CASSQGGQGSNQPQHF
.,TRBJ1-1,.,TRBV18,TGTGCCAGCTCACCACCGTTGAAACAGTTGAACACTGAAGCTTTCTTT,CASSPPLKQLNTEAFF
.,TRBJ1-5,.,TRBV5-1,TGCGCCAGCAGCCCTACCGGGTCTTTTGATCAGCCCCAGCATTTT,CASSPTGSFDQPQHF
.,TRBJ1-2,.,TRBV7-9,TGTGCCAGCAGCTTTTCACAGAACTATGGCTACACCTTC,CASSFSQNYGYTF
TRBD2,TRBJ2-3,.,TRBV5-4,TGTGCCAGCAGCTTTTGGGCTAGCGGGGGAGATACGCAGTATTTT,CASSFWASGGDTQYF
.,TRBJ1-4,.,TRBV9,TGTGCCAGCAGCGTAAATGCAGGGGCCACCACACTGGGGTTTGAAAAACTGTTTTTT,CASSVNAGATTLGFEKLFF
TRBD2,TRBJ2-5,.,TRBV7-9,TGTGCCAGCAGCGTAGCCTCGGGAGGATCAGAGACCCAGTACTTC,CASSVASGGSETQYF
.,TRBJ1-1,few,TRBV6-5,TGTGCCAGCAGCCCCGGGCGGGGGGTCACTGAAGCTTTCTTT,CASSPGRGVTEAFF
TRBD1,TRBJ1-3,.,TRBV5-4,TGTGCCAGCAGTCACTTACAGGGGGCTAAGGACACCATATATTTT,CASSHLQGAKDTIYF
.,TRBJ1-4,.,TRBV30,TGTGCCTGGAACAGGGTTTATGAAAAACTGTTTTTT,CAWNRVYEKLFF
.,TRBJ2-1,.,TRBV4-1,TGCGCCAGCAGCCAAGAATTCCCTTCGGGTGAGCAGTTCTTC,CASSQEFPSGEQFF
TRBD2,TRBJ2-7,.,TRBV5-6,TGTGCCAGCAAGGCGGGAGCTTCTACCTACGAGCAGTACTTC,CASKAGASTYEQYF
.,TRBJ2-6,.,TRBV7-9,TGTGCCAGCAGCCGCACCGTCAGCTCTGGGGCCAACGTCCTGACTTTC,CASSRTVSSGANVLTF
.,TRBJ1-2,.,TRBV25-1,TGTGCCAGCAGTGGTACCTCACAGGATTTCACCTTC,CASSGTSQDFTF
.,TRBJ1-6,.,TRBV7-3,TGTGCCAGCAGCTTAAATCCCCCCCGCCCCGGGGTTAGTTCACCCCTCCACTTT,CASSLNPPRPGVSSPLHF
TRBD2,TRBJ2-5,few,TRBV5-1,TGCGCCAGCAGCTTGGCTGGGACTAGCGGCCAAGAGACCCAGTACTTC,CASSLAGTSGQETQYF
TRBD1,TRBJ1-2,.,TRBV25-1,TGTGCCAGCAGTGAATCCCGGACAGGACGGATCAACTATGGCTACACCTTC,CASSESRTGRINYGYTF
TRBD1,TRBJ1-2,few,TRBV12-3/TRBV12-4,TGTGCCAGCAGTGACAGGGCCCGCTACACCTTC,CASSDRARYTF